These 6 T cell receptor beta chains were sequenced from one sample in a study of T cell responses to AZD1222 COVID-19 vaccine. Method: immunoSEQ multiplex PCR; TCRdb's copy keeps in-frame clones and lacks some. This sample carries about 120,000 clones, 80% to 90% of them seen once, and the ten largest clones take approximately 8.8%. The specimen comprised peripheral blood, sampled on day 0 of AZD1222 vaccination. The receptors were gathered from an adult in good health.

The chain is built from TRBV5-8 and TRBJ2-2; 7 bases align to TRBD1. The germline V gene has CDR1 SGHTS and CDR2 YDEGEE. The junction had 7 bases not matched to a gene; V was cut back by 4 bases and J by 4 bases. The CDR3 runs to 15 residues. The CDR3 nucleotides are TGTGCCAGCAGCCTCCGCACAGGGGTCACCGGGGAGCTGTTTTTT. Translated, it gives CASSLRTGVTGELFF.

The rearrangement uses TRBV5-8 and TRBJ2-7; TRBD1 might be the D (6 bases). The CDR3 is made up of 17 amino acids. The germline V gene encodes CDR1 SGHTS and CDR2 YDEGEE. Trimming took 4 bases from V and 4 from J, leaving 24 bases between them. This CDR3 is CASSKGVVTGTLYEQYF. The CDR3 coding sequence is TGTGCCAGCAGCAAGGGGGTAGTTACAGGAACATTATACGAGCAGTACTTC.

The rearrangement links TRBV28 to TRBJ1-2, with TRBD1 as a possible D gene (6 bases). The CDR3 has 11 residues. In germline, CDR1 is MDHEN, CDR2 SYDVKM. Trimming removed 9 bases from V and 4 bases from J, with 9 bases in between. CDR3 DNA: TGTGCCAGTGGGACACCCTATGGCTACACCTTC. Translation gives CASGTPYGYTF.

CDR3 DNA: TGCGCCAGCCATTTCTCCAGGGGGCCGGGCACTGAAGCTTTCTTT. Encoded protein: CASHFSRGPGTEAFF. The chain employs TRBV5-1 and TRBJ1-1; 8 nucleotides agree with TRBD1. CDR1 and CDR2 from the germline V gene are SGHRS and YFSETQ. V trimming: 7 bases; J trimming: 4 bases; junction bases outside the gene matches: 12. This CDR3 comprises 15 residues.

The rearrangement links TRBV7-8 to TRBJ2-2, with TRBD1 matching 9 bases. CDR3 length equals 18 residues. V trimming: 5 bases; J trimming: 6 bases; junction bases outside the gene matches: 16. Germline V gene sequence: CDR1 SGHVS, CDR2 FQNEAQ. CDR3 residues: CASSPGTGLGTTAGELFF. The CDR3 bases are TGTGCCAGCAGCCCTGGGACAGGGCTGGGTACAACAGCCGGGGAGCTGTTTTTT.

The genes are TRBV11-2 and TRBJ2-7; D might be TRBD2 (7 bases). CDR1 and CDR2 (germline): SGHAT, FQNNGV. CDR3 length: 13 amino acids. V lost 1 base to trimming and J lost 7 bases, with 11 bases between them. CDR3 region: CASSLAGEGEQYF. The CDR3 DNA follows: TGTGCCAGCAGCTTAGCAGGGGAGGGGGAGCAGTACTTC.